The source of this TCR beta chain is a study of OX40 agonist ivuxolimab in advanced cancers. The J segment lost 4 bases and the V segment lost 0 bases, leaving 2 bases of the junction unmatched. Germline V gene sequence: CDR1 ENHRY, CDR2 SYGVKD. This CDR3 region has 14 residues. TCRdb's copy holds only in-frame clones and misses some; the assay was immunoSEQ multiplex PCR. In the table there are 65,000 to 80,000 clones, roughly 90% of which are singletons. If patients had autoimmune disease history or systemic immunosuppression, they were excluded. This material consisted of CD4+ or CD8+ T cells sorted from blood, taken in a trial of the OX40 agonist ivuxolimab. The rearrangement uses TRBV10-3 and TRBJ1-1; 7 bases line up with TRBD1. The sequence came from an adult with an advanced solid tumor such as melanoma, head and neck, liver or kidney cancer. This CDR3 is CAISESGTVTEAFF. CDR3 DNA: TGTGCCATCAGTGAGTCTGGGACAGTCACTGAAGCTTTCTTT.